This TCR beta chain was captured by sequencing in a study of blood T cell repertoires in COVID-19. The CDR3 runs 14 residues. Trimming took 7 bases from V and 6 from J; bases not matched to a gene: 9. Germline CDR1 is MDHEN and CDR2 is SYDVKM. Residents of 24 US areas, aged roughly 18 to 95 years, made up the participants. Cohort placement rested on clinical history that participants reported themselves. The protocol was immunoSEQ multiplex PCR, while the TCRdb copy is restricted to in-frame clones and leaves out a portion. The sample has around 480,000 clones; approximately 86% are singletons. Input material: PBMCs or T cells enriched from blood (not recorded which). This chain connects TRBV28 to TRBJ2-7; 10 nucleotides line up with TRBD2. This clonotype originated in a woman aged 18-29 years who had recovered from COVID-19. CDR3 sequence reads: CASIRAGGPGEQYF. CDR3 coding DNA: TGTGCCAGCATAAGAGCGGGGGGGCCCGGCGAGCAGTACTTC.